The 25 T cell receptor beta chains below were found in one sample sequenced in a study of T cells after somatic rescue of genetic block. Here immunoSEQ multiplex PCR was the method, and the copy in TCRdb shows in-frame clones only, minus some. The top ten clones hold roughly 1.5% of a sample with 110,000 or so clones, just over 90% of them seen once. The material sequenced was peripheral blood mononuclear cells (PBMCs). These receptor sequences come from a woman between 18 and 30 years old.

This chain uses TRBV7-8 with TRBJ2-1; perhaps TRBD1 as D (6 bases). Germline V gene lookup returns CDR1 SGHVS and CDR2 FQNEAQ. The CDR3 sequence is 14 residues long. V was pared by 0 bases and J by 13 bases, with 16 bases between. CDR3 nucleotides: TGTGCCAGCAGCTTAGCGCGTAGAACAGGGATTCAGTTCTTC. It is translated as CASSLARRTGIQFF.

This clone has a single count. This chain uses TRBV7-6 with TRBJ1-3; D is perhaps TRBD1 (5 bases). This CDR3 spans 13 amino acids. The V end was cut by 2 bases, the J end by 7 bases, with 9 bases between. Germline V gives CDR1 SGHVS, CDR2 FNYEAQ. CDR3 sequence reads: CASSLRGGNTIYF. DNA for the CDR3: TGTGCCAGCAGCTTAAGGGGAGGGAACACCATATATTTT.

CDR3 DNA: TGTGCCAGCAGCCTTCGGACAGGGCGCACAGATACGCAGTATTTT. The encoded protein is CASSLRTGRTDTQYF. J is TRBJ2-3 and V is TRBV7-9; the match to TRBD1 covers 8 bases. After removal of 5 bases from V and 1 base from J, the junction contained 5 bases not matched to a gene. Germline values: CDR1 SEHNR, CDR2 FQNEAQ (reference sequence). This CDR3 contains 15 residues.

The chain carries TRBV11-3 and TRBJ1-4, with 7 nucleotides matching TRBD1. In germline, CDR1 is SGHNT, CDR2 YENEEA. This CDR3 comprises 14 residues. V shed 5 bases and J 4 bases; nucleotides not matched to a gene: 4. The CDR3 reads CASSTTGFNEKLFF. The DNA of the CDR3 is TGTGCCAGCAGCACGACAGGGTTTAATGAAAAACTGTTTTTT.

This chain links TRBV15 with TRBJ1-4, with 7 nucleotides matching TRBD1. The CDR3 extends over 13 amino acids. The J segment lost 8 bases and the V segment lost 5 bases, leaving 5 bases of the junction unmatched. Germline loops: CDR1 LNHNV, CDR2 YYDKDF (reference sequence). The DNA for the CDR3 is TGTGCCACCAGCCAGGGGGTAAAGGAAAAACTGTTTTTT. It encodes CATSQGVKEKLFF.

This rearrangement joins TRBV2 to TRBJ1-2; no firm D call. CDR3 length: 13 residues. Germline loops: CDR1 SNHLY, CDR2 FYNNEI. Between the trimmed V and J ends, which lost 3 bases and 4 bases, there was a span of 9 bases. CDR3 coding DNA: TGTGCCAGCAGTGACAATCAGGTCTATGGCTACACCTTC. Translating it yields CASSDNQVYGYTF.

The J gene is TRBJ2-5, the V gene TRBV7-2, with 10 bases fitting TRBD2. J lost 6 bases, V lost 5 bases, and 9 bases had no gene match. The CDR3 runs to 15 residues. Per germline, CDR1 SGHTA and CDR2 FQGNSA. CDR3 sequence reads: CASSRGTSGAKTQYF. CDR3 bases: TGTGCCAGCAGCCGAGGAACTAGCGGGGCCAAGACCCAGTACTTC.

The table lists this clone with a few counts. The V and J genes are TRBV2 and TRBJ1-5; D unclear. Germline-derived CDR1 and CDR2 are SNHLY and FYNNEI. This CDR3 region has 13 residues. V was trimmed by 6 bases and J by 5 bases, leaving 11 bases between them. The DNA for the CDR3 is TGTGCCAGCAGACCCACGCAAGATCAGCCCCAGCATTTT. Translated: CASRPTQDQPQHF.

This clone was detected many times. The J gene is TRBJ2-7, the V gene TRBV18; D is perhaps TRBD1 (6 bases). The CDR3 extends over 14 amino acids. Trimming shortened V by 5 bases and J by 0 bases, and 11 bases separated the two germline ends. Germline V lookup: CDR1 KGHSH, CDR2 LQKENI. The chain's CDR3 is CASSDRTSSYEQYF. CDR3 DNA sequence: TGTGCCAGCTCAGACAGGACGAGCTCCTACGAGCAGTACTTC.

In nucleotides, the CDR3 is TGTGCCAGCATGGTGGCGACCCAAGGGGGCCAAGCTTGGGAGACCCAGTACTTC. Translating gives CASMVATQGGQAWETQYF. The chain carries TRBV2 and TRBJ2-5; 7 positions agree with TRBD1. The ends lost 7 bases at V and 5 bases at J; junction bases unmatched: 22. Germline V gene lookup returns CDR1 SNHLY and CDR2 FYNNEI. This CDR3 is built from 18 residues.

CDR3 loop: CASSGFLGGPKGSYGYTF. The DNA for the CDR3 is TGTGCCAGCAGCGGTTTCCTGGGGGGGCCTAAAGGGTCCTATGGCTACACCTTC. The chain employs TRBV9 and TRBJ1-2; possible D gene TRBD1, 6 bases. The CDR3 length is 18 residues. V dropped 3 bases and J dropped 4 bases, with 25 bases sitting between them. Germline-derived CDR1 and CDR2 are SGDLS and YYNGEE.

The chain combines TRBV25-1 with TRBJ1-2, with D uncertain. Deletions cut 3 bases from V and 7 bases from J, with 9 bases between. CDR1 and CDR2 from the germline V gene are MGHDK and SYGVNS. This CDR3 comprises 12 residues. CDR3 residues: CASSEASGGYTF. The CDR3 DNA reads TGTGCCAGCAGTGAGGCCTCCGGTGGCTACACCTTC.

CDR3: CASSQVRGSASGANVLTF. CDR3 coding DNA: TGCGCCAGCAGCCAAGTAAGGGGTTCGGCCTCTGGGGCCAACGTCCTGACTTTC. The chain couples TRBV4-3 to TRBJ2-6, with TRBD1 as a possible D gene (5 bases). Germline lookup yields CDR1 LGHNA and CDR2 YSLEER. The CDR3 covers 18 residues. The germline V and J ends were trimmed by 1 base and 0 bases, with 13 bases remaining between them.

The chain links TRBV6-5 to TRBJ2-5; tentative D call: TRBD1 (5 bases). The J call may be incorrect, as the DNA end agrees better with TRBJ2-7. Germline V gene lookup returns CDR1 MNHEY and CDR2 SVGAGI. The CDR3 has 16 amino acids. The CDR3 bases are TGTGCCAGCAGTTACTCGATAGGGGCGCAGGGTTACGAGCAGTACTTC. This encodes CASSYSIGAQGYEQYF.

V and J are TRBV27 and TRBJ1-1, with D maybe TRBD1 (6 bases). Germline CDR1 is MNHEY and CDR2 is SMNVEV (reference sequence). This CDR3 region has 13 residues. Trimming stripped 5 bases from V and 7 bases from J, with 14 bases between. The CDR3 DNA reads as TGTGCCAGCAGTGCCGTGACAGGCGTTGAAGCTTTCTTT. As protein: CASSAVTGVEAFF.

The chain joins TRBV7-9 to TRBJ1-2; no firm D call. The CDR3 covers 13 residues. CDR1 SEHNR and CDR2 FQNEAQ come from the germline V gene (reference sequence). Deletions cut 3 bases from V and 3 bases from J, with 8 bases between. CDR3 DNA sequence: TGTGCCAGCAGCTTTGGAGAATACTATGGCTACACCTTC. Translation: CASSFGEYYGYTF.

The chain links TRBV6-5 to TRBJ1-3; D gene uncertain. Looked up from germline, CDR1 is MNHEY and CDR2 is SVGAGI. CDR3 length equals 15 residues. V lost 7 bases, J lost 4 bases, and 17 bases lay in between. The CDR3 here is CASKVTGNAGNTIYF. In DNA form, the CDR3 reads TGTGCCAGCAAAGTTACGGGAAACGCGGGAAACACCATATATTTT.

The chain has TRBV4-2 and TRBJ2-1, with 7 bases matching TRBD2. The CDR3 is 16 amino acids. J gave up 4 bases and V 0 bases, and 6 bases lay outside the gene matches. Germline V CDR1 and CDR2: LGHNA, YNFKEQ. The CDR3 DNA follows: TGTGCCAGCAGCCAAGATGTAGGACTAGAGTACAATGAGCAGTTCTTC. The encoded protein is CASSQDVGLEYNEQFF.

The rearrangement uses TRBV9 and TRBJ1-4, with unresolved D. Per germline, CDR1 SGDLS and CDR2 YYNGEE. V was trimmed by 0 bases and J by 7 bases, leaving 10 bases between them. The CDR3 is made up of 14 amino acids. The CDR3 DNA reads TGTGCCAGCAGCGTAGGTGGGCGGGCTGAAAAACTGTTTTTT. This encodes CASSVGGRAEKLFF.

V gene TRBV6-6 combines with J gene TRBJ2-3, with D unclear. V was trimmed by 5 bases and J by 1 base, leaving 10 bases between them. This CDR3 region has 14 residues. Germline V gives CDR1 MNHNY, CDR2 SVGAGI (reference sequence). The DNA for the CDR3 is TGTGCCAGCAGTCCTTTGTTGGGCACAGATACGCAGTATTTT. Its translation: CASSPLLGTDTQYF.

The V gene is TRBV5-4, the J gene TRBJ2-2; TRBD2 agrees at 9 bases. The CDR3 extends over 16 amino acids. Trimming removed 3 bases from V and 3 bases from J; junction bases left unmatched: 6. From germline, CDR1 is SGHNT and CDR2 YYREEE (reference sequence). CDR3 region: CASSSGTSLYTGELFF. The CDR3, as DNA: TGTGCCAGCAGCTCGGGGACTAGCCTTTACACCGGGGAGCTGTTTTTT.

J is TRBJ1-1 and V is TRBV12-5, with D perhaps TRBD1 (5 bases). Trimming removed 1 base at V and 1 base at J, with 7 bases between. The CDR3 runs to 14 residues. CDR1 and CDR2 (germline): LGHNT, FRNRAP. CDR3 residues: CASGLGQPNTEAFF. In nucleotides, the CDR3 is TGTGCTAGTGGTTTGGGACAGCCGAACACTGAAGCTTTCTTT.

The J gene is TRBJ2-7, the V gene TRBV19, with a weak D call TRBD2 (5 bases). Germline assignment: CDR1 LNHDA and CDR2 SQIVND (reference sequence). The CDR3 contains 14 residues. Trimming took 3 bases from V and 3 from J, leaving 12 bases between them. CDR3 nucleotide sequence: TGTGCCAGTAGTATTAGGAGGACCGGCTACGAGCAGTACTTC. Protein sequence: CASSIRRTGYEQYF. Full variable domain (rest looked up from reference TRBV19 and TRBJ2-7): DGGITQSPKYLFRKEGQNVTLSCEQNLNHDAMYWYRQDPGQGLRLIYYSQIVNDFQKGDIAEGYSVSREKKESFPLTVTSAQKNPTAFYLCASSIRRTGYEQYFGPGTRLTVT.

The chain couples TRBV18 to TRBJ1-5, with unresolved D. The germline CDR1 and CDR2 sequences are KGHSH and LQKENI. CDR3 length equals 14 residues. Between the trimmed V and J ends, which lost 1 base and 6 bases, there was a span of 10 bases. The CDR3 sequence is CASSPRPLSQPQHF. CDR3 in DNA: TGTGCCAGCTCACCACGACCCCTCAGTCAGCCCCAGCATTTT.

The chain employs TRBV6-5 and TRBJ2-7; D gene ambiguous. Germline CDR1 reads MNHEY; CDR2 reads SVGAGI. Trimming shortened V by 0 bases and J by 1 base, and 10 bases separated the two germline ends. The CDR3 totals 15 residues. The CDR3 coding sequence is TGTGCCAGCAGTTACTCGAGCTCGGAATCCTACGAGCAGTACTTC. Its translation is CASSYSSSESYEQYF.